A selection of T cell receptor beta chains follows, all from one sample in a study of blood T cell repertoires in COVID-19. Sequencing used immunoSEQ multiplex PCR; TCRdb keeps in-frame clones, though not all of them. This sample has 45,000 to 70,000 clones; roughly 87% occur once, and the top ten carry 22%. The sequencing sample was made of peripheral blood. The receptors stem from a woman aged 80 or older with COVID-19, enrolled during active disease. Both conserved end residues are part of each CDR3. D genes are given only for firm matches. Clone sizes are given selectively: once, few, many, or a class where the clone is expanded.

>TRBV5-3|NA|TRBJ1-2|TRBD1
CARSLRAGTGTTYGYTF
TGTGCCAGAAGCCTGAGGGCCGGGACAGGGACGACCTATGGCTACACCTTC
>TRBV2|NA|TRBJ1-1|NA
CASSALEGGTEAFF
TGTGCCAGCTCTGCCCTGGAGGGTGGGACTGAAGCTTTCTTT
>TRBV12-5|NA|TRBJ2-6|TRBD1
CASGGDRGKSGANVLTF
TGTGCTAGTGGTGGGGACAGGGGGAAGTCTGGGGCCAACGTCCTGACTTTC
>TRBV2|NA|TRBJ2-2|TRBD1
CASRGGQGVTGELFF
TGTGCCAGCAGGGGCGGACAGGGTGTCACCGGGGAGCTGTTTTTT
>TRBV5-1|NA|TRBJ1-3|NA
CASSFDKSSGNTIYF
TGCGCCAGCAGCTTTGACAAAAGCTCTGGAAACACCATATATTTT
>TRBV11-2|NA|TRBJ2-3|TRBD1
CASSSYRGRGDTQYF
TGTGCCAGCAGCTCCTACAGGGGAAGGGGAGATACGCAGTATTTT
>TRBV6-5|NA|TRBJ1-6|TRBD1
CASTLRGSNSPLHF
TGTGCCAGCACCCTCAGGGGGTCCAATTCACCCCTCCACTTT
>TRBV19|NA|TRBJ1-5|NA
CASSIGQMVHF
TGTGCCAGTAGTATAGGTCAGATGGTCCATTTT
>TRBV5-4|NA|TRBJ1-2|NA
CASSLEGSQAYGYTF
TGTGCCAGCAGCTTGGAAGGCAGTCAGGCCTATGGCTACACCTTC
>TRBV9|NA|TRBJ2-1|TRBD2
CASSVGQRGLNEQFF
TGTGCCAGCAGCGTAGGCCAGCGGGGACTCAATGAGCAGTTCTTC
>TRBV9|NA|TRBJ2-5|NA
CASSVAAGRETQYF
TGTGCCAGCAGCGTAGCTGCAGGTCGGGAGACCCAGTACTTC
>TRBV27|NA|TRBJ2-1|TRBD1
CASSSTLQGWGYNEQFF
TGTGCCAGCAGTTCCACCCTACAGGGGTGGGGGTACAATGAGCAGTTCTTC
>TRBV6-1|NA|TRBJ1-4|NA
CASSESFGQGNEKLFF
TGTGCCAGCAGTGAATCGTTTGGGCAGGGTAATGAAAAACTGTTTTTT
>TRBV6-5|NA|TRBJ1-3|TRBD1
CASRIQGTRGNTIYF
TGTGCCAGCAGGATACAGGGGACCCGCGGAAACACCATATATTTT
>TRBV23-1|NA|TRBJ1-1|TRBD1
CALPQGAKNTEAFF
TGCGCCCTTCCCCAGGGGGCCAAGAACACTGAAGCTTTCTTT
>TRBV3-1/TRBV3-2|NA|TRBJ2-3|NA
CASSQVKPGRTDTQYF
TGTGCCAGCAGCCAAGTTAAACCAGGGCGGACAGATACGCAGTATTTT
>TRBV7-9|NA|TRBJ1-1|TRBD1
CASSQPPGTENTEAFF
TGTGCCAGCAGCCAACCACCCGGGACAGAGAACACTGAAGCTTTCTTT
>TRBV14|NA|TRBJ2-5|NA
CASSVKETQYF
TGTGCCAGCAGCGTTAAAGAGACCCAGTACTTC
>TRBV9|NA|TRBJ2-1|TRBD2
CASSVGFRTSGGGEQFF
TGTGCCAGCAGCGTGGGATTCAGGACTAGCGGGGGAGGGGAGCAGTTCTTC
>TRBV10-3|once|TRBJ1-1|NA
CAISERNTEAFF
TGTGCCATCAGTGAGCGGAACACTGAAGCTTTCTTT
>TRBV10-2|NA|TRBJ2-7|TRBD1
CASSLAGQGSYEQYF
TGCGCCAGCAGCCTGGCAGGACAGGGGTCCTACGAGCAGTACTTC
>TRBV7-7|NA|TRBJ2-7|NA
CASSLPLPSPGKAKQYF
TGTGCTAGCAGCCTACCTTTACCGAGCCCGGGGAAGGCGAAGCAGTACTTC
>TRBV29-1|NA|TRBJ2-5|NA
CSFYRWGVQETQYF
TGCAGCTTTTATAGGTGGGGGGTTCAAGAGACCCAGTACTTC
>TRBV10-3|NA|TRBJ2-1|TRBD1
CAISESTGQNNEQFF
TGTGCTATCAGTGAGAGTACGGGACAGAACAATGAGCAGTTCTTC
>TRBV30|NA|TRBJ1-5|NA
CAWSRQIGQPQHF
TGTGCCTGGAGCCGACAGATAGGTCAGCCCCAGCATTTT
>TRBV6-5|NA|TRBJ2-7|TRBD2
CASSSRGGPQYEQYF
TGTGCCAGCAGTAGTCGCGGGGGACCCCAGTACGAGCAGTACTTC